The clone carrying this TCR beta chain was seen a few times. Its antigen remains unidentified. A single record per CDR3 protein comes from TCRdb applying MiXCR to the multiplex PCR reads. The table includes 200,000 to 300,000 distinct CDR3 sequences, around 30% detected once. The lymph nodes were axillary draining lymph nodes from breast cancer patients. The sample is drawn from a study of breast tumors, draining lymph nodes, adjacent tissues. Notes on the study in general: Compared with lymph nodes, tumors were less diverse; compared with nontumor tissue, more. Luminal-like breast cancer showed significantly greater tumor-nontumor repertoire similarity than basal-like breast cancer did.

The CDR3 has 16 amino acids. V was pared by 6 bases and J by 6 bases, with 23 bases between. Germline CDR1 MNHEY, CDR2 SVGEGT. The sequence was collected from a female donor with breast cancer. Some clones in this sample may be carry-over from other donors' samples. The chain employs TRBV6-2 or TRBV6-3 and TRBJ1-2; D is uncertain. Material: axillary lymph node tissue. The CDR3 loop reads CASRAVERLLGHGYTF. The CDR3 DNA follows: TGTGCCAGCAGGGCCGTAGAGCGGCTCCTTGGACATGGCTACACCTTC.